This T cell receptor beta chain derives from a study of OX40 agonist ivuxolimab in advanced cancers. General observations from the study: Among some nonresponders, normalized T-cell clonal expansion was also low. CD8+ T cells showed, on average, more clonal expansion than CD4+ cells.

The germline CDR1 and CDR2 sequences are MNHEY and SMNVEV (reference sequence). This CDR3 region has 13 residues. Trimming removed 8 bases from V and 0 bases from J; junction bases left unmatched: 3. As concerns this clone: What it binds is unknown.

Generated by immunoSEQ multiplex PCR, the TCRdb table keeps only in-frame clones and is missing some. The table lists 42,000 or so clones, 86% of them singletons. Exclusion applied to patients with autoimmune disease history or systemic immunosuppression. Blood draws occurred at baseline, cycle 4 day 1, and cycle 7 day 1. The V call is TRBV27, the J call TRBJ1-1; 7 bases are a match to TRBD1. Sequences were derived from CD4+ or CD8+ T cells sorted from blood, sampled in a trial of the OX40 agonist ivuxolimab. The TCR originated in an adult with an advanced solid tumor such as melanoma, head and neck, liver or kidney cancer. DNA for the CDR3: TGTGCCAGCGGGACAGACATGAACACTGAAGCTTTCTTT. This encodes CASGTDMNTEAFF.